This is a list of T cell receptor beta chains from one sample in a study of T cell responses to AZD1222 COVID-19 vaccine. Assay: immunoSEQ multiplex PCR; the TCRdb copy retains only in-frame clones and omits some. Of about 170,000 clones listed, 90% are singletons. Here the sequenced sample was peripheral blood, taken on day 0 of AZD1222 vaccination. The receptor set was obtained from an adult in good health. The CDR3 runs from the conserved cysteine through the conserved F or W. Each record gives: D gene, J gene, V gene, CDR3 length, CDR3 DNA, CDR3 protein. The D gene is left open where the match is weak.

. | TRBJ1-1 | TRBV27 | 15 | TGTGCCAGCACTCTCGGGGGGGGATTGAACACTGAAGCTTTCTTT | CASTLGGGLNTEAFF
. | TRBJ1-6 | TRBV7-9 | 13 | TGTGCCAGCAGCTTCCCAGGAGATTCACCCCTCCACTTT | CASSFPGDSPLHF
TRBD1 | TRBJ2-2 | TRBV24-1 | 15 | TGTGCCACCAGTGATCCCTACAGGGGGAACGGGGAGCTGTTTTTT | CATSDPYRGNGELFF
TRBD2 | TRBJ2-1 | TRBV10-1 | 16 | TGCGCCAGCAGTGAGTTTCGGGGGGGCAATATTAATGAGCAGTTCTTC | CASSEFRGGNINEQFF
. | TRBJ1-1 | TRBV10-3 | 15 | TGTGCCATCAGTGAGTCTTGGGGTAGACACACTGAAGCTTTCTTT | CAISESWGRHTEAFF
. | TRBJ1-3 | TRBV2 | 16 | TGTGCCAGCAGGACCGGGACAACTAACTCTGGAAACACCATATATTTT | CASRTGTTNSGNTIYF
. | TRBJ1-1 | TRBV5-4 | 15 | TGTGCCAGCAACAGAGGCCGGGCAGAGAACACTGAAGCTTTCTTT | CASNRGRAENTEAFF
. | TRBJ2-3 | TRBV7-3 | 15 | TGTGCCAGCAGCTACCGGGGCAGGGCAACAGATACGCAGTATTTT | CASSYRGRATDTQYF
. | TRBJ2-3 | TRBV6-4 | 13 | TGTGCCAGCAGTCCTAGCGACACAGATACGCAGTATTTT | CASSPSDTDTQYF
. | TRBJ2-7 | TRBV6-5 | 15 | TGTGCCAGCAGGTCCGGCTGGGGGAGTTCTTACGAGCAGTACTTC | CASRSGWGSSYEQYF